The 10 T cell receptor beta chains listed next were all sequenced from one sample in a study of cytomegalovirus exposure and HLA in healthy donors. 60 Vbeta and 13 Jbeta primers were used in PCR. Sequenced by immunoSEQ multiplex PCR; TCRdb stores in-frame clones only, minus some. The sample includes 84,000 or so clones, under 80% of them seen just once. Sequenced sample: PBMCs. These receptors were collected from a human donor in good health.

The V gene is TRBV7-6, the J gene TRBJ1-5; no firm D call. The CDR3 has 15 amino acids. In germline, CDR1 is SGHVS, CDR2 FNYEAQ. Trimming cost V 1 base and J 7 bases, with 14 bases left between them. CDR3: CASSLGTGLFQPQHF. CDR3 DNA sequence: TGTGCCAGCAGCTTAGGAACGGGTTTATTCCAGCCCCAGCATTTT. Together with reference TRBV7-6 and TRBJ1-5, the CDR3 gives the full variable domain: GAGVSQSPRYKVTKRGQDVALRCDPISGHVSLYWYRQALGQGPEFLTYFNYEAQQDKSGLPNDRFSAERPEGSISTLTIQRTEQRDSAMYRCASSLGTGLFQPQHFGDGTRLSIL.

The V gene is TRBV7-2, the J gene TRBJ1-1; D gene ambiguous. Germline loops: CDR1 SGHTA, CDR2 FQGNSA. The CDR3 totals 16 residues. Trimming left V 7 bases short and J 5 bases short, with 23 bases between. For the CDR3, the DNA is TGTGCCAGCACCCCCCGGTCGACATCGAGAGGGACTGAAGCTTTCTTT. Translation: CASTPRSTSRGTEAFF. Complete variable domain (other parts from reference TRBV7-2 and TRBJ1-1): GAGVSQSPSNKVTEKGKDVELRCDPISGHTALYWYRQSLGQGLEFLIYFQGNSAPDKSGLPSDRFSAERTGGSVSTLTIQRTQQEDSAVYLCASTPRSTSRGTEAFFGQGTRLTVV.

CDR3 sequence (DNA): TGCAGCGTTGATTTGGGGGGGCACACCGGGGAGCTGTTTTTT. It is translated as CSVDLGGHTGELFF. The genes are TRBV29-1 and TRBJ2-2; tentatively, D is TRBD2 (7 bases). V was pared by 3 bases and J by 3 bases, with 11 bases between. The CDR3 runs 14 residues. The germline CDR1 and CDR2 sequences are SQVTM and ANQGSEA.

The V call is TRBV19, the J call TRBJ2-2, with no clear D. The V and J ends lost 4 bases and 5 bases respectively, with 17 bases between them. In germline, CDR1 is LNHDA, CDR2 SQIVND (reference sequence). This CDR3 is built from 16 residues. The CDR3 protein is CASSKASTRTTGELFF. CDR3 nucleotide sequence: TGTGCCAGTAGTAAGGCTAGTACTCGAACAACCGGGGAGCTGTTTTTT.

The chain links TRBV5-1 to TRBJ1-2; 9 nucleotides match TRBD1. The germline V gene has CDR1 SGHRS and CDR2 YFSETQ. The CDR3 is 15 residues long. V shed 5 bases and J 3 bases; nucleotides not matched to a gene: 8. The CDR3 region has the DNA TGCGCCAGCAGGGATACAGGGGGCGCGGACTATGGCTACACCTTC. Residues: CASRDTGGADYGYTF.

The chain is built from TRBV5-1 and TRBJ2-5; TRBD2 agrees at 8 bases. Looked up from germline, CDR1 is SGHRS and CDR2 is YFSETQ. The CDR3 loop spans 15 amino acids. Trimming took 0 bases from V and 3 from J; bases not matched to a gene: 4. CDR3 in DNA: TGCGCCAGCAGCTTGGTTGCGGGGGGAGAAGAGACCCAGTACTTC. Protein sequence: CASSLVAGGEETQYF.

J is TRBJ1-4 and V is TRBV6-1, with D unresolved. V lost 6 bases and J 8 bases, leaving 19 bases between the germline ends. The CDR3 runs to 15 residues. Looked up from germline, CDR1 is MNHNS and CDR2 is SASEGT. The CDR3 bases are TGTGCCAGCAGCCCGATCCCACTGGAGGGCGAAAAACTGTTTTTT. This encodes CASSPIPLEGEKLFF.

The chain combines TRBV6-6 with TRBJ1-2; D is ambiguous. The germline CDR1 and CDR2 sequences are MNHNY and SVGAGI (reference sequence). V was cut by 6 bases and J by 7 bases, with 12 bases left in between. The CDR3 runs 12 residues. CDR3 loop: CASSPWRAGYTF. The CDR3 DNA sequence: TGTGCCAGCAGCCCTTGGAGGGCTGGCTACACCTTC.

V is TRBV6-5 and J is TRBJ1-2; D possibly corresponds to TRBD1 (5 bases). This CDR3 has 15 residues. The germline gives CDR1 MNHEY, CDR2 SVGAGI. V lost 1 base to trimming and J lost 4 bases, with 13 bases between them. This chain's CDR3 is CASSYYSGGAYGYTF. The CDR3 nucleotides read TGTGCCAGCAGTTACTACAGCGGGGGAGCCTATGGCTACACCTTC.

V and J are TRBV30 and TRBJ2-7; D is possibly TRBD2 (6 bases). V was cut by 2 bases and J by 2 bases, with 10 bases left in between. This CDR3 is 13 amino acids long. CDR1 and CDR2 from the germline V gene are GTSNPN and SVGIG (reference sequence). Written as DNA, the CDR3 is TGTGCCTGGAGTTTCAGGGAGGCCTACGAGCAGTACTTC. The encoded protein is CAWSFREAYEQYF.